This TCR beta chain stems from a study of T cells in Graves' hyperthyroidism and ophthalmopathy. This clonotype was recorded many times. Its antigen is not known. The V end lost 4 bases, the J end lost 0 bases, and 14 bases lay between the germline ends. Looked up from germline, CDR1 is GTSNPN and CDR2 is SVGIG (reference sequence). The CDR3 runs to 15 residues. Clinical symptoms, serum thyroxine and TRAb, thyroid ultrasound and orbital computed tomography were used for the diagnoses. General study results and limits: Within blood appeared most thyroid clonotypes that had expanded above 0.001.

It was RNA transcripts that yielded the amplified TCR beta CDR3 regions. HTBI primers were used for first-round RT-PCR of the TCR CDR3. One entry per CDR3 protein, called by TCRdb with MiXCR from the multiplex PCR reads. This sample has 160,000 or so distinct CDR3 sequences, with approximately 9% found just once. Sequencing was carried out using blood. The chain couples TRBV30 to TRBJ2-3; tentatively, D is TRBD1 (6 bases). The sequence came from a woman between 18 and 30 years old with Graves' hyperthyroidism that later progressed to Graves' ophthalmopathy. The CDR3 here is CAWTRGGPSTDTQYF. The DNA of the CDR3 is TGTGCCTGGACGAGAGGGGGACCTAGCACAGATACGCAGTATTTT.